The rows below give T cell receptor beta chains drawn from one sample of a study of blood T cell repertoires in COVID-19. Some clones are missing from TCRdb's copy, which holds only in-frame ones; the method was immunoSEQ multiplex PCR. The data show over 200,000 clones, 80% seen once. Sequenced material: peripheral blood. These receptors came from a human donor in a cohort sampled during active COVID-19. Each CDR3 is given with its conserved first and last residue. The order of the fields is D gene, J gene, V gene, clone size, CDR3 length, CDR3 protein, CDR3 DNA. D genes are given only for firm matches. Rows give clone size only sometimes, using once, few, many, or a class for an expanded clone.

>TRBD1|TRBJ1-4|TRBV4-3|-|16
CASSREGTGRYEKLFF
TGCGCCAGCAGCCGGGAGGGGACAGGGCGCTATGAAAAACTGTTTTTT
>TRBD1|TRBJ2-7|TRBV30|many|14
CAWSYGTGAYEQYF
TGTGCCTGGAGCTACGGGACAGGGGCCTACGAGCAGTACTTC
>TRBD1|TRBJ2-7|TRBV6-6|few|15
CASIQDIRGLGEQYF
TGTGCCAGCATCCAGGATATCAGGGGGCTGGGGGAGCAGTACTTC
>TRBD2|TRBJ2-7|TRBV6-2/TRBV6-3|-|13
CASSLAGGYEQYF
TGTGCCAGCAGCCTAGCGGGAGGCTACGAGCAGTACTTC
>-|TRBJ2-7|TRBV6-2/TRBV6-3|-|19
CASSYLSEVGGPSSYEQYF
TGTGCCAGCAGTTACTTGAGTGAAGTGGGCGGGCCGAGCTCCTACGAGCAGTACTTC
>TRBD1|TRBJ1-2|TRBV30|few|13
CAWSVQGEYGYTF
TGTGCCTGGAGTGTACAGGGGGAATATGGCTACACCTTC
>-|TRBJ1-5|TRBV28|few|14
CASKRGGGMQPQHF
TGTGCCAGCAAAAGAGGGGGGGGAATGCAGCCCCAGCATTTT
>TRBD1|TRBJ1-2|TRBV5-1|-|14
CASSGGTANYGYTF
TGCGCCAGCAGCGGTGGGACAGCTAACTATGGCTACACCTTC
>-|TRBJ1-5|TRBV3-1/TRBV3-2|few|15
CASSGRTDSNQPQHF
TGTGCCAGCAGCGGGCGGACAGATAGCAATCAGCCCCAGCATTTT
>TRBD1|TRBJ1-2|TRBV12-3/TRBV12-4|-|13
CASTRQGDYGYTF
TGTGCCAGCACTAGACAGGGCGACTATGGCTACACCTTC
>TRBD2|TRBJ2-7|TRBV3-1/TRBV3-2|few|14
CASSQGGRGNEQYF
TGTGCCAGCAGCCAGGGCGGGAGGGGGAACGAGCAGTACTTC
>-|TRBJ1-6|TRBV4-1|-|15
CASSQDGTSYSPLHF
TGCGCCAGCAGCCAAGATGGGACTTCCTATTCACCCCTCCACTTT
>-|TRBJ2-2|TRBV19|-|15
CATLSGGANTGELFF
TGTGCCACCCTCTCCGGCGGAGCGAACACCGGGGAGCTGTTTTTT
>-|TRBJ2-7|TRBV15|-|15
CATSPTRESSYEQYF
TGTGCCACCAGCCCTACCCGGGAAAGCTCCTACGAGCAGTACTTC
>-|TRBJ2-3|TRBV4-3|-|14
CASSQIGQTDTQYF
TGCGCCAGCAGCCAAATTGGACAGACAGATACGCAGTATTTT
>-|TRBJ1-1|TRBV7-6|many|15
CASSLAARGSTEAFF
TGTGCCAGCAGCTTAGCGGCCAGGGGTTCCACTGAAGCTTTCTTT
>-|TRBJ1-2|TRBV6-1|-|14
CASSEFGGVYGYTF
TGTGCCAGCAGTGAATTTGGGGGGGTCTATGGCTACACCTTC
>-|TRBJ2-2|TRBV5-6|few|16
CASSLTVGVNTGELFF
TGTGCCAGCAGCTTGACAGTAGGGGTGAACACCGGGGAGCTGTTTTTT
>TRBD1|TRBJ1-1|TRBV11-1|-|15
CASSSRQGWVAEAFF
TGTGCCAGCAGCAGTAGACAGGGTTGGGTCGCTGAAGCTTTCTTT
>-|TRBJ2-7|TRBV11-2|-|14
CASSQDRPRDEQYF
TGTGCCAGCAGTCAGGACAGACCTAGAGACGAGCAGTACTTC
>TRBD1|TRBJ2-3|TRBV7-2|-|14
CASSKTGGADTQYF
TGTGCCAGCAGCAAGACAGGGGGCGCAGATACGCAGTATTTT
>TRBD1|TRBJ2-7|TRBV7-9|-|15
CASSLAGTGGYEQYF
TGTGCCAGCAGCTTAGCGGGGACAGGGGGCTACGAGCAGTACTTC
>-|TRBJ2-3|TRBV11-2|-|15
CASSYVFRDTDTQYF
TGTGCCAGCAGCTACGTGTTCAGGGACACAGATACGCAGTATTTT
>TRBD2|TRBJ2-7|TRBV30|once|19
CAWSVTGTSGSWAGWEQYF
TGTGCCTGGAGTGTAACCGGGACTAGCGGGAGCTGGGCGGGTTGGGAGCAGTACTTC
>-|TRBJ1-4|TRBV5-4|-|14
CASSPGATNEKLFF
TGTGCCAGCAGCCCAGGGGCAACTAATGAAAAACTGTTTTTT
>-|TRBJ1-6|TRBV2|-|14
CASRTGRNNSPLHF
TGTGCCAGCAGGACAGGCCGAAATAATTCACCCCTCCACTTT